Below are 29 T cell receptor beta chains sequenced from a single sample in a study of regulatory T cells in long-lasting Graves disease. Construction of TCR beta libraries relied on iRepertoire HTBI primers and on Arm-PCR targeting CDR3 regions. TCRdb reanalysed the multiplex PCR reads using MiXCR and keeps one entry per CDR3 protein. This table has 250,000 to 300,000 distinct CDR3 sequences, approximately 18% appearing once. The time point is: newly diagnosed GD, antithyroid drugs for less than 3 months. Extracted PBMC RNA gave rise to the TCR library. These same data were also listed under a study on T cells in Graves' hyperthyroidism and ophthalmopathy.

This sample comprised peripheral blood mononuclear cells (PBMCs), obtained at new diagnosis, from a patient treated with antithyroid drugs. These receptors came from a woman aged 25 to 39 with Graves disease.

The sample holds many counts of this clonotype. The chain uses TRBV20-1 and TRBJ2-3, with 9 bases lining up with TRBD2. The CDR3 is 13 amino acids. V lost 5 bases and J lost 4; bases outside the gene matches: 4. In germline, CDR1 is DFQATT, CDR2 SNEGSKA (reference sequence). The CDR3 sequence: CSAPQRGADTQYF. Here the CDR3 DNA reads TGCAGTGCTCCTCAGCGGGGGGCAGATACGCAGTATTTT.

Regarding this clonotype: This may be a read error, as it is one base from a much larger clone. The genes are TRBV20-1 and TRBJ2-1, with D unclear. The length of the CDR3 is 12 residues. V lost 5 bases, J lost 10 bases, and 15 bases lay in between. Germline V lookup: CDR1 DFQATT, CDR2 SNEGSKA (reference sequence). The CDR3: CSALQRNYEQFF. The CDR3 DNA reads as TGCAGTGCTCTGCAGAGAAATTACGAGCAGTTCTTC.

This clonotype was recorded at least ten times. The J gene is TRBJ1-1, the V gene TRBV18; TRBD1 might be the D (6 bases). Trimming left V 3 bases short and J 1 base short, with 18 bases between. This CDR3 contains 17 residues. CDR1 is KGHSH and CDR2 is LQKENI in the germline V gene. The CDR3 loop is CASSPGTGGVGNTEAFF. The CDR3 DNA reads as TGTGCCAGCTCACCTGGGACGGGGGGCGTGGGGAACACTGAAGCTTTCTTT.

This clonotype was counted at least ten times. V and J are TRBV18 and TRBJ2-1; tentatively, D is TRBD2 (5 bases). The CDR3 is made up of 15 amino acids. Germline CDR1 reads KGHSH; CDR2 reads LQKENI. Trimming left V 2 bases short and J 4 bases short, with 12 bases between. CDR3 region: CASSPRTLVYNEQFF. The CDR3 DNA is TGTGCCAGCTCACCAAGGACTTTGGTGTACAATGAGCAGTTCTTC.

Only one count was recorded for this clonotype. Germline is not matched at one junction end, which may reflect a read error. The rearrangement links TRBV4-1 to TRBJ1-4; TRBD1 aligns across 7 bases. The germline V gene encodes CDR1 MGHRA and CDR2 YSYEKL. This CDR3 is built from 14 residues. CDR3 bases: TGCGCCAGCAGCAAGACAGGGTTTGGTGAAAAACCGTTTTTT. It is translated as CASSKTGFGEKPFF.

This clonotype was seen ten or more times. The CDR3 here is CATLLGGGTGYTF. For the CDR3, the DNA is TGTGCCACCCTCTTGGGGGGCGGTACTGGCTACACCTTC. This chain joins TRBV6-1 and TRBJ1-2; possible D gene TRBD1, 6 bases. This CDR3 has 13 amino acids. V dropped 10 bases and J dropped 7 bases, with 19 bases sitting between them. The V gene's germline CDR1 is MNHNS and CDR2 SASEGT.

This rearrangement joins TRBV6-1 to TRBJ2-5, with D possibly matching TRBD2 (5 bases). The CDR3 totals 14 residues. Trimming pared 5 bases from V and 2 bases from J, leaving 12 bases between. The germline V gene encodes CDR1 MNHNS and CDR2 SASEGT. The chain's CDR3 is CASSPGLFQETQYF. The CDR3 DNA sequence: TGTGCCAGCAGTCCAGGACTGTTTCAAGAGACCCAGTACTTC.

This chain links TRBV24-1 with TRBJ1-2; the D is unclear. CDR3 length equals 14 residues. V was trimmed by 4 bases and J by 2 bases, leaving 10 bases between them. Looked up from germline, CDR1 is KGHDR and CDR2 is SFDVKD. The CDR3 nucleotides read TGTGCCACCAGTGACCCACGACGCAACTATGGCTACACCTTC. Encoded protein: CATSDPRRNYGYTF.

This clonotype was counted ten times or more. The gene calls are TRBV27 and TRBJ2-1, with a weak D call TRBD1 (7 bases). The length of the CDR3 is 16 residues. The germline V gene has CDR1 MNHEY and CDR2 SMNVEV (reference sequence). V lost 6 bases and J lost 0, with 15 bases in between. The CDR3 reads CASSQGGISSYNEQFF. CDR3 nucleotide sequence: TGTGCCAGCAGCCAGGGGGGAATTAGCTCCTACAATGAGCAGTTCTTC.

In this sample, this clonotype turned up many times. V and J are TRBV2 and TRBJ1-1; D gene uncertain. The CDR3 is made up of 14 amino acids. Trimming cost V 6 bases and J 2 bases, with 13 bases left between them. Germline V gives CDR1 SNHLY, CDR2 FYNNEI. The DNA for the CDR3 is TGTGCCAGCAGGGAGGGTCGGGGAAACACTGAAGCTTTCTTT. The encoded protein is CASREGRGNTEAFF.

The table lists this clonotype with many counts. J is TRBJ2-5 and V is TRBV7-2, with 8 bases aligning to TRBD2. Germline CDR1 SGHTA, CDR2 FQGNSA. The CDR3 runs 17 residues. After removal of 5 bases from V and 5 bases from J, the junction contained 16 bases not matched to a gene. CDR3 coding DNA: TGTGCCAGCAGCCCTAGCCCCTTCCGGGGGGGCCACGAGACCCAGTACTTC. Translation: CASSPSPFRGGHETQYF.

This clonotype was seen ten or more times. V and J are TRBV2 and TRBJ2-5; 8 nucleotides align to TRBD1. The junction had 12 bases not matched to a gene; V was cut back by 7 bases and J by 5 bases. CDR3 length: 15 residues. Germline assignment: CDR1 SNHLY and CDR2 FYNNEI. CDR3 nucleotides: TGTGCCAGCATGTTTGACCTGACAGGGGAGGAGACCCAGTACTTC. It yields the protein CASMFDLTGEETQYF.

The chain carries TRBV12-3 or TRBV12-4 and TRBJ1-2; D may be TRBD1 (6 bases). The V end lost 5 bases, the J end lost 3 bases, and 16 bases lay between the germline ends. This CDR3 has 15 residues. The CDR3 region is CASSTGRGAYYGYTF. The CDR3 DNA is TGTGCCAGCAGTACTGGCCGGGGGGCTTACTATGGCTACACCTTC.

The chain uses TRBV3-1 and TRBJ1-2; D not certain. Germline values: CDR1 LGHDT, CDR2 YNNKEL (reference sequence). The V gene lost 3 bases and the J gene lost 4 bases, with 12 bases spanning the gap. The length of the CDR3 is 14 residues. CDR3 DNA: TGTGCCAGCAGCCAGGAGGGCGCCACCTATGGCTACACCTTC. It is translated as CASSQEGATYGYTF.

This clonotype was recorded a few times. The rearrangement links TRBV20-1 to TRBJ2-7, with a weak D call TRBD2 (5 bases). This CDR3 has 14 residues. V was cut by 1 base and J by 5 bases, with 15 bases left in between. Germline V CDR1 and CDR2: DFQATT, SNEGSKA (reference sequence). CDR3 in DNA: TGCAGTGCTAGAGGGCTAGCCTTGCCCCACGAGCAGTACTTC. Protein sequence: CSARGLALPHEQYF.

This clonotype was seen at least ten times. The V call is TRBV20-1, the J call TRBJ1-2, with D uncertain. Germline V gene sequence: CDR1 DFQATT, CDR2 SNEGSKA (reference sequence). The CDR3 consists of 13 residues. V lost 3 bases, J lost 6 bases, and 14 bases lay in between. For the CDR3, the DNA is TGCAGTGCTAGCTCTGGCCGGACCAATGGCTACACCTTC. This translates into CSASSGRTNGYTF.

This clonotype was detected many times. This chain uses TRBV7-9 with TRBJ1-2; 9 nucleotides align to TRBD1. Germline V gene lookup returns CDR1 SEHNR and CDR2 FQNEAQ (reference sequence). The ends lost 7 bases at V and 2 bases at J; junction bases unmatched: 14. The CDR3 is made up of 17 amino acids. The CDR3 region is CASTSFVTGGWNYGYTF. CDR3 DNA sequence: TGTGCCAGCACCTCCTTTGTAACAGGGGGCTGGAACTATGGCTACACCTTC. The variable domain in full, with the rest retrieved from reference TRBV7-9 and TRBJ1-2, is DTGVSQNPRHKITKRGQNVTFRCDPISEHNRLYWYRQTLGQGPEFLTYFQNEAQLEKSRLLSDRFSAERPKGSFSTLEIQRTEQGDSAMYLCASTSFVTGGWNYGYTFGSGTRLTVV.

This chain joins TRBV14 and TRBJ1-1; D is ambiguous. Germline CDR1 is SGHDN and CDR2 is FVKESK. The V gene lost 3 bases and the J gene lost 8 bases, with 13 bases spanning the gap. The CDR3 loop spans 13 amino acids. DNA of the CDR3: TGTGCCAGCAGCCAGGCTAGGGAGGGAGAAGCTTTCTTT. Translating it yields CASSQAREGEAFF.

In this sample, this clonotype turned up many times. This chain joins TRBV2 and TRBJ2-5, with 7 bases identical to TRBD2. Per germline, CDR1 SNHLY and CDR2 FYNNEI. V dropped 6 bases and J dropped 5; count of bases not matched to a gene: 6. The CDR3 has 13 amino acids. This CDR3 reads CASRDGAGETQYF. DNA for the CDR3: TGTGCCAGCAGGGACGGAGCGGGGGAGACCCAGTACTTC. Variable domain in full (rest from reference TRBV2 and TRBJ2-5): EPEVTQTPSHQVTQMGQEVILRCVPISNHLYFYWYRQILGQKVEFLVSFYNNEISEKSEIFDDQFSVERPDGSNFTLKIRSTKLEDSAMYFCASRDGAGETQYFGPGTRLLVL.

Of note for this clonotype: One base separates it from a far larger clone, so it is likely a read error. This chain links TRBV6-4 with TRBJ1-4; D perhaps matches TRBD1 (6 bases). The CDR3 spans 18 residues. Looked up from germline, CDR1 is MRHNA and CDR2 is SNTAGT. The CDR3 region is CTSSYSPMNREFDEKLFF. For the CDR3, the DNA is TGTACCAGCAGTTACTCGCCTATGAACAGGGAGTTTGACGAAAAACTGTTTTTT.

This clonotype has only a few counts. The gene calls are TRBV19 and TRBJ1-5, with TRBD1 as a possible D gene (5 bases). This CDR3 is 15 amino acids long. The V end was cut by 4 bases, the J end by 6 bases, with 16 bases between. CDR1 and CDR2 (germline): LNHDA, SQIVND (reference sequence). CDR3 sequence: CASSRASGHGQPQHF. As DNA, the CDR3 is TGTGCCAGTAGTAGAGCTTCGGGGCATGGTCAGCCCCAGCATTTT.

This clonotype has a single count. The genes are TRBV2 and TRBJ2-1; no clear D gene. V was shortened by 4 bases and J by 7 bases, with 11 bases between the two germline ends. Looked up from germline, CDR1 is SNHLY and CDR2 is FYNNEI. The CDR3 contains 13 residues. Here the CDR3 reads CASSARSVNEQFF. In nucleotides, the CDR3 is TGTGCCAGCAGTGCTAGGTCGGTAAATGAGCAGTTCTTC.

This clonotype has a count of ten or more. This sequence joins TRBV5-1 and TRBJ2-7; a weak D match, TRBD1 (6 bases). Germline-derived CDR1 and CDR2 are SGHRS and YFSETQ. The length of the CDR3 is 13 residues. V was shortened by 7 bases and J by 1 base, with 12 bases between the two germline ends. This chain's CDR3 is CASHTGWSYEQYF. The DNA of the CDR3 is TGCGCCAGCCATACAGGGTGGTCCTACGAGCAGTACTTC.

Of note for this clonotype: This may arise from a read error, as a much more abundant clone is one base away. The chain joins TRBV6-2 or TRBV6-3 to TRBJ2-1; 9 bases align to TRBD2. Germline V gene sequence: CDR1 MNHEY, CDR2 SVGEGT. The CDR3 runs 16 residues. The V gene end was trimmed by 6 bases and the J gene end by 6 bases; junction bases not matched to a gene: 12. CDR3 protein: CASRSPASGVLNEQFF. The CDR3 DNA reads TGTGCCAGCAGATCACCAGCTAGCGGGGTACTCAATGAGCAGTTCTTC.

In its sample, this clonotype was seen many times. The rearrangement uses TRBV5-6 and TRBJ2-3; TRBD2 matches 11 bases. Unmatched junction bases numbered 8, after V lost 3 bases and J lost 5 bases. Germline CDR1 SGHDT, CDR2 YYEEEE. The CDR3 spans 16 residues. This CDR3 is CASSSRLAGTLDTQYF. Written as DNA, the CDR3 is TGTGCCAGCAGCTCCCGACTAGCGGGGACTCTAGATACGCAGTATTTT.

This clonotype occurred many times. The CDR3 spells CASSYSYRGGQPQHF. The CDR3 bases are TGTGCCAGCAGTTACTCGTACCGGGGAGGGCAGCCCCAGCATTTT. The chain couples TRBV6-5 to TRBJ1-5; no firm D call. This CDR3 has 15 residues. Trimming pared 0 bases from V and 7 bases from J, leaving 13 bases between. Germline V lookup: CDR1 MNHEY, CDR2 SVGAGI.

This clonotype was counted many times. The chain recombines TRBV29-1 with TRBJ1-2; the match to TRBD1 covers 7 bases. Germline loops: CDR1 SQVTM, CDR2 ANQGSEA. Trimming cost V 3 bases and J 2 bases; bases outside gene matches: 6. The CDR3 totals 14 residues. The CDR3 bases are TGCAGCGTTGATTCAGGACAGGACAACTATGGCTACACCTTC. This encodes CSVDSGQDNYGYTF.

At least ten counts were recorded for this clonotype. The chain has TRBV5-6 and TRBJ2-1; perhaps D is TRBD1 or TRBD2 (6 bases each). There are 18 residues in the CDR3. V lost 1 base to trimming and J lost 5 bases, with 22 bases between them. The germline CDR1 and CDR2 sequences are SGHDT and YYEEEE. The chain's CDR3 is CASSLIGTSDSRNNEQFF. In nucleotides, the CDR3 is TGTGCCAGCAGCTTGATTGGGACTTCGGACAGCAGAAACAATGAGCAGTTCTTC.

Of note for this clonotype: A read error likely explains this, since a far larger clone differs by one base. The chain couples TRBV18 to TRBJ2-5, with D perhaps given as TRBD1 or TRBD2 (5 bases each). The CDR3 spans 14 residues. The germline gives CDR1 KGHSH, CDR2 LQKENI. The CDR3 spells CASSSGTAPEAQYF. In DNA, the CDR3 is TGTGCCAGCAGTTCCGGGACCGCCCCAGAGGCCCAGTACTTC.